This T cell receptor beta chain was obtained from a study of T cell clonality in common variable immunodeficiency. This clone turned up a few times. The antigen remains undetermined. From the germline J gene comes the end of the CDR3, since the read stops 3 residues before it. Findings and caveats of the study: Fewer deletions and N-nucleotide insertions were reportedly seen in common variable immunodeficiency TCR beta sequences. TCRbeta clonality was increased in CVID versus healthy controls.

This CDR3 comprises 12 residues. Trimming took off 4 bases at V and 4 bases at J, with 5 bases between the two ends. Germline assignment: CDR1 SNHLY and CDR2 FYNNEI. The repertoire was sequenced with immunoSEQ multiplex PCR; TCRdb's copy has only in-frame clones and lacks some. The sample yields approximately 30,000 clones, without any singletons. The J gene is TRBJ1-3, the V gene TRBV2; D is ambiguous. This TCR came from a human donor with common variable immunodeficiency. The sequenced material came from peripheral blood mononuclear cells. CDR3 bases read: TGTGCCAGCAGTGGTACAGGAAACACC. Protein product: CASSGTGNT. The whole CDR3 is CASSGTGNTIYF.